These 6 T cell receptor beta chains share one sample of origin, sequenced in a study of vaccination and CD4 T cells after COVID-19. No antigen has been assigned to these receptors. With the Oncomine TCR Beta short-read assay, DNA from cultured CD4+ T cells was sequenced. TCRdb re-called the PCR reads through MiXCR, storing one row per CDR3 protein. The top ten clones hold more than 7.5% of a sample with about 17,000 distinct CDR3 sequences, roughly 40% of them seen once. Noted treatment: roughly ten-day PBMC culture with coronavirus spike peptide pools or control peptides (ViraFEST assay). Sequenced input: CD4+ T cells from blood, cultured in vitro. These receptors were taken from a human donor who had recovered from COVID-19.

This clonotype appeared a few times. This sequence joins TRBV7-8 and TRBJ1-2; D ambiguous. Germline CDR1 SGHVS, CDR2 FQNEAQ. CDR3 length: 14 residues. Trimming removed 5 bases from V and 0 bases from J, with 10 bases in between. The chain's CDR3 is CASSDKSSNYGYTF. The CDR3 nucleotides are TGTGCCAGCAGCGACAAGTCGTCTAACTATGGCTACACCTTC.

This clonotype was seen a handful of times. The chain couples TRBV20-1 to TRBJ2-7; a possible D gene is TRBD1 (5 bases). In germline, CDR1 is DFQATT, CDR2 SNEGSKA (reference sequence). This CDR3 comprises 15 residues. Trimming took 2 bases from V and 3 from J, leaving 17 bases between them. The CDR3, as DNA: TGCAGTGCTAGACTTATTAGGGGAACCCTCTACGAGCAGTACTTC. The encoded protein is CSARLIRGTLYEQYF.

This clonotype was seen a few times. The rearrangement links TRBV7-2 to TRBJ2-2; D is possibly TRBD2 (5 bases). Per germline, CDR1 SGHTA and CDR2 FQGNSA. The length of the CDR3 is 14 residues. Deletions cut 0 bases from V and 6 bases from J, with 8 bases between. In nucleotides, the CDR3 is TGTGCCAGCAGCTTAGCCCTAGCCTCCGGGGAGCTGTTTTTT. The encoded protein is CASSLALASGELFF.

There are a few counts of this clonotype. V is TRBV24-1 and J is TRBJ2-5; the match to TRBD2 covers 16 bases. The CDR3 length is 19 residues. V shed 1 base, J shed 7 bases, and the junction held 11 bases outside the gene matches. Germline V gives CDR1 KGHDR, CDR2 SFDVKD. This CDR3 reads CATSDLPGTSGRAVGTQYF. CDR3 DNA sequence: TGTGCCACCAGTGATTTACCCGGGACTAGCGGGAGGGCCGTTGGGACCCAGTACTTC.

This clonotype was seen more than once but under ten times. The chain joins TRBV19 to TRBJ2-5; D is possibly TRBD1 (6 bases). The CDR3 is 15 residues long. CDR1 and CDR2 (germline): LNHDA, SQIVND (reference sequence). V was cut by 3 bases and J by 5 bases, with 16 bases left in between. CDR3 sequence (DNA): TGTGCCAGTAGTATCGCAGGGGTATACGGGGAGACCCAGTACTTC. It encodes CASSIAGVYGETQYF.

J is TRBJ1-5 and V is TRBV6-2 or TRBV6-3; 9 nucleotides match TRBD1. CDR3 length: 17 residues. Germline V gene data show CDR1 as MNHEY and CDR2 as SVGEGT. V shed 1 base and J 5 bases; nucleotides not matched to a gene: 9. The CDR3 nucleotides are TGTGCCAGCAGTTACTTCCCGGGACAGGGATTCGATCAGCCCCAGCATTTT. Its translation: CASSYFPGQGFDQPQHF.